This T cell receptor (beta chain) is drawn from a study of Graves' ophthalmopathy and Graves' hyperthyroidism. Study-level information: Stable hyperthyroidism referred to disease that showed no ophthalmopathy within 18 months of follow-up.

Physicians reached a diagnosis by relying on clinical symptoms, serum thyroxine, TRAb, thyroid ultrasound and orbital computed tomography. The study amplified TCR beta CDR3 regions using RNA transcripts. HTBI primers served in a first-round RT-PCR, which a second-round multiplex PCR followed. TCRdb fed the multiplex PCR reads into MiXCR, producing one record per CDR3 protein. Of roughly 600,000 distinct CDR3 sequences in the sample, roughly 40% were seen once. Between the trimmed V and J ends, which lost 2 bases and 3 bases, there was a span of 7 bases. The V gene's germline CDR1 is MNHEY and CDR2 SVGAGI. This CDR3 comprises 13 residues.

This sequence originates from an adult man with Graves' hyperthyroidism. This sequence joins TRBV6-5 and TRBJ1-1; D is unresolved. Sample: peripheral blood or thyroid tissue (not recorded which). The CDR3 is CASSYKLYTEAFF. DNA of the CDR3: TGTGCCAGCAGTTACAAGCTGTACACTGAAGCTTTCTTT.